A single sample gave rise to the 31 T cell receptor beta chains below, sequenced in a study of T cell responses to AZD1222 COVID-19 vaccine. TCRdb's table, derived via immunoSEQ multiplex PCR, lists solely in-frame clones and lacks some. The sample lists 150,000 to 200,000 clones, roughly nine tenths seen once, with about 3% in the top ten. Material: peripheral blood, obtained on day 0 of AZD1222 vaccination. The receptors derive from an adult in good health.

The chain employs TRBV6-5 and TRBJ1-2, with D possibly matching TRBD1 (5 bases). This CDR3 has 13 residues. Trimming left V 4 bases short and J 5 bases short, with 11 bases between. Germline V lookup: CDR1 MNHEY, CDR2 SVGAGI. CDR3 sequence: CASSFGARYGYTF. CDR3 sequence (DNA): TGTGCCAGCAGTTTCGGGGCGAGGTATGGCTACACCTTC.

The rearrangement joins TRBV6-5 to TRBJ2-5, with 9 bases that match TRBD2. CDR3 size: 14 residues. V lost 7 bases to trimming and J lost 4 bases; unmatched junction nucleotides: 7. CDR1 and CDR2 from the germline V gene are MNHEY and SVGAGI. CDR3 nucleotides: TGTGCCAGCACCCCTAGCGGGATATTAGAGACCCAGTACTTC. It codes for CASTPSGILETQYF.

This rearrangement joins TRBV7-9 to TRBJ2-3, with 8 bases fitting TRBD1. There are 14 residues in the CDR3. Losses at the gene ends were 1 base for V and 3 bases for J; bases not matched to a gene: 0. Per germline, CDR1 SEHNR and CDR2 FQNEAQ (reference sequence). CDR3 amino acids: CASSLDRGTDTQYF. CDR3 nucleotide sequence: TGTGCCAGCAGCTTAGACAGGGGGACAGATACGCAGTATTTT.

The chain employs TRBV9 and TRBJ2-7, with D unclear. The V end was cut by 0 bases, the J end by 2 bases, with 9 bases between. The CDR3 contains 14 residues. Germline CDR1 and CDR2: SGDLS and YYNGEE. CDR3 nucleotide sequence: TGTGCCAGCAGCGTAGGGCTAGGTCCCTACGAGCAGTACTTC. Protein sequence: CASSVGLGPYEQYF.

The chain recombines TRBV2 with TRBJ1-5, with 8 bases fitting TRBD1. After removal of 6 bases from V and 7 bases from J, the junction contained 8 bases not matched to a gene. Germline V gives CDR1 SNHLY, CDR2 FYNNEI. This CDR3 has 14 amino acids. CDR3 protein: CASRGGQGTQPQHF. The CDR3 DNA reads TGTGCCAGCAGGGGAGGACAGGGTACCCAGCCCCAGCATTTT.

V gene TRBV27 combines with J gene TRBJ1-1, with D unresolved. V lost 10 bases and J lost 1, with 19 bases in between. Germline values: CDR1 MNHEY, CDR2 SMNVEV (reference sequence). The CDR3 consists of 15 residues. The chain's CDR3 is CATQSGRIQNTEAFF. The CDR3 nucleotides read TGTGCCACGCAATCCGGCCGAATTCAGAACACTGAAGCTTTCTTT.

This rearrangement joins TRBV10-3 to TRBJ1-1, with D tentatively TRBD1 (6 bases). Trimming took off 7 bases at V and 0 bases at J, with 12 bases between the two ends. The germline V gene has CDR1 ENHRY and CDR2 SYGVKD. The CDR3 is 14 residues long. The CDR3 region is CAITQGGMNTEAFF. CDR3 in DNA: TGTGCCATCACCCAAGGGGGGATGAACACTGAAGCTTTCTTT.

This chain uses TRBV29-1 with TRBJ2-2, with D perhaps matching TRBD1 (6 bases). The ends were cut back, 7 bases at V and 8 bases at J, with 17 bases in the middle. The CDR3 is 13 residues long. Germline lookup yields CDR1 SQVTM and CDR2 ANQGSEA. The CDR3: CSAKSRGIGELFF. In nucleotides, the CDR3 is TGCAGCGCCAAAAGCAGGGGCATAGGGGAGCTGTTTTTT.

In its sample, this clone was seen once. The chain links TRBV25-1 to TRBJ1-1, with 8 bases lining up with TRBD1. Germline CDR1 and CDR2: MGHDK and SYGVNS. The V segment lost 5 bases and the J segment 8 bases; nucleotides outside the gene matches: 10. CDR3 size: 14 residues. The CDR3 DNA sequence: TGTGCCAGCAGTAACACAGGGGGGGGACAGGAAGCTTTCTTT. Residues: CASSNTGGGQEAFF.

This rearrangement joins TRBV10-2 to TRBJ1-1, with D uncertain. Trimming took 3 bases from V and 1 from J, leaving 12 bases between them. The CDR3 is 15 amino acids. Per the germline V gene, CDR1 is WSHSY and CDR2 is SAAADI. CDR3 sequence: CASSEDLWENTEAFF. The DNA of the CDR3 is TGCGCCAGCAGTGAAGATTTATGGGAGAACACTGAAGCTTTCTTT.

The chain joins TRBV7-2 to TRBJ1-1; TRBD1 matches 9 bases. CDR3 length: 15 amino acids. Unmatched junction bases numbered 7, after V lost 8 bases and J lost 0 bases. CDR1 is SGHTA and CDR2 is FQGNSA in the germline V gene. The CDR3 is CASAGQGFMNTEAFF. DNA of the CDR3: TGTGCCAGCGCGGGACAGGGATTCATGAACACTGAAGCTTTCTTT.

V is TRBV30 and J is TRBJ1-1; weak D call: TRBD1 (5 bases). Trimming left V 2 bases short and J 5 bases short, with 15 bases between. This CDR3 comprises 14 residues. Germline CDR1 reads GTSNPN; CDR2 reads SVGIG (reference sequence). The CDR3 DNA reads TGTGCCTGGAGTCCAACACCGGGGGGGACTGAAGCTTTCTTT. Translating gives CAWSPTPGGTEAFF.

This chain uses TRBV27 with TRBJ1-2; 7 bases line up with TRBD1. Germline values: CDR1 MNHEY, CDR2 SMNVEV (reference sequence). The J segment lost 4 bases and the V segment lost 3 bases, leaving 8 bases of the junction unmatched. This CDR3 spans 15 amino acids. The CDR3 loop reads CASSLKGAPGYGYTF. In DNA, the CDR3 is TGTGCCAGCAGTTTGAAGGGGGCGCCAGGCTATGGCTACACCTTC.

J is TRBJ2-7 and V is TRBV6-1; 9 nucleotides agree with TRBD1. CDR1 is MNHNS and CDR2 is SASEGT in the germline V gene. The CDR3 loop spans 17 amino acids. The junction had 9 bases not matched to a gene; V was cut back by 0 bases and J by 3 bases. CDR3 bases: TGTGCCAGCAGTGAAGCGAAAAGGGGACAGGGACACTACGAGCAGTACTTC. Translation: CASSEAKRGQGHYEQYF.

V is TRBV5-1 and J is TRBJ1-1, with D uncertain. This CDR3 contains 13 residues. Trimming stripped 4 bases from V and 1 base from J, with 8 bases between. Germline assignment: CDR1 SGHRS and CDR2 YFSETQ. The chain's CDR3 is CASSEPQNTEAFF. The CDR3, as DNA: TGCGCCAGCAGCGAACCGCAGAACACTGAAGCTTTCTTT.

The V gene is TRBV7-9, the J gene TRBJ2-1; no firm D call. The germline gives CDR1 SEHNR, CDR2 FQNEAQ (reference sequence). V dropped 1 base and J dropped 14 bases, with 12 bases sitting between them. This CDR3 has 12 amino acids. The DNA for the CDR3 is TGTGCCAGCAGCTTAGTTGGTGTTTACGAGTTCTTC. Its translation is CASSLVGVYEFF.

This rearrangement joins TRBV12-3 or TRBV12-4 to TRBJ1-2; D is ambiguous. V shed 1 base and J shed 4 bases, with 7 bases lying between them. The CDR3 has 13 residues. CDR3 nucleotides: TGTGCCAGCAGTTTAGATCCCCTCTATGGCTACACCTTC. Protein sequence: CASSLDPLYGYTF.

This chain links TRBV6-4 with TRBJ1-1; unclear D gene. V lost 3 bases to trimming and J lost 3 bases, with 11 bases between them. Per the germline V gene, CDR1 is MRHNA and CDR2 is SNTAGT. The CDR3 is made up of 14 amino acids. CDR3 region: CASSEYGLDTEAFF. DNA for the CDR3: TGTGCCAGCAGTGAATATGGGTTGGACACTGAAGCTTTCTTT.

The rearrangement uses TRBV5-1 and TRBJ2-1; TRBD2 matches 14 bases. CDR1 is SGHRS, CDR2 YFSETQ, per germline. The CDR3 is made up of 19 amino acids. Trimming at V came to 0 bases and at J to 5 bases, leaving 10 bases not matched to a gene. The DNA for the CDR3 is TGCGCCAGCAGCTTGGTGGGGACTAGCGGGAGAATAATGGACAATGAGCAGTTCTTC. It codes for CASSLVGTSGRIMDNEQFF. Based on the CDR3 plus reference TRBV5-1 and TRBJ2-1, the full variable domain is KAGVTQTPRYLIKTRGQQVTLSCSPISGHRSVSWYQQTPGQGLQFLFEYFSETQRNKGNFPGRFSGRQFSNSRSEMNVSTLELGDSALYLCASSLVGTSGRIMDNEQFFGPGTRLTVL.

This clone was picked up a small number of times. V is TRBV10-2 and J is TRBJ1-1, with 7 bases matching TRBD1. The CDR3 has 13 amino acids. Trimming cost V 6 bases and J 5 bases; bases outside gene matches: 6. Germline-derived CDR1 and CDR2 are WSHSY and SAAADI. CDR3 nucleotides: TGCGCCAGCAGCACAGGGGAGTGGACTGAAGCTTTCTTT. It is translated as CASSTGEWTEAFF.

This rearrangement joins TRBV29-1 to TRBJ1-2; D gene ambiguous. CDR1 SQVTM and CDR2 ANQGSEA come from the germline V gene. CDR3 length: 12 residues. Trimming took off 4 bases at V and 2 bases at J, with 8 bases between the two ends. For the CDR3, the DNA is TGCAGCGTTGGGACTGTGAACTATGGCTACACCTTC. Translation: CSVGTVNYGYTF.

The V gene is TRBV7-8, the J gene TRBJ2-3; TRBD1 aligns across 9 bases. The CDR3 loop spans 17 amino acids. Germline values: CDR1 SGHVS, CDR2 FQNEAQ. The J segment lost 5 bases and the V segment lost 6 bases, leaving 15 bases of the junction unmatched. The CDR3 loop reads CASSYPGQGVGKDTQYF. CDR3 nucleotide sequence: TGTGCCAGCAGTTATCCGGGACAGGGAGTCGGTAAAGATACGCAGTATTTT.

The chain links TRBV11-2 to TRBJ1-2, with 7 bases aligning to TRBD1. CDR3 length: 14 amino acids. V shed 1 base and J 8 bases; nucleotides not matched to a gene: 7. CDR1 SGHAT and CDR2 FQNNGV come from the germline V gene. The CDR3 loop is CASSLAGGTGGYTF. The CDR3 coding sequence is TGTGCCAGCAGCTTAGCAGGGGGGACGGGAGGCTACACCTTC.

The chain is built from TRBV19 and TRBJ1-1; the match to TRBD1 covers 8 bases. V trimming: 5 bases; J trimming: 0 bases; junction bases outside the gene matches: 8. Per germline, CDR1 LNHDA and CDR2 SQIVND (reference sequence). The CDR3 has 16 residues. The CDR3 coding sequence is TGTGCCAGTAGTCCAAGACAGGGGAACATGAACACTGAAGCTTTCTTT. Amino acid sequence: CASSPRQGNMNTEAFF.

The chain links TRBV14 to TRBJ1-1, with D tentatively TRBD1 (6 bases). Per germline, CDR1 SGHDN and CDR2 FVKESK. With 3 bases removed from V and 7 bases from J, the gap between germline ends came to 21 bases. The CDR3 loop spans 16 amino acids. CDR3 nucleotide sequence: TGTGCCAGCAGCCAGCAAACCTCCTTGGACAGCCGTGAAGCTTTCTTT. Encoded protein: CASSQQTSLDSREAFF.

On this clone: Sequence at one end of the junction differs from germline and may be a read error. The genes are TRBV3-1 (or the pseudogene TRBV3-2) and TRBJ1-1; D is unresolved. Germline V lookup: CDR1 LGHDT, CDR2 YNNKEL (reference sequence). The CDR3 loop spans 11 amino acids. CDR3 nucleotides: TGTGCCAGCAGCCAAGATCTCGCCAGAAGCTTT. Protein: CASSQDLARSF.

This chain connects TRBV19 to TRBJ2-5; D unresolved. Trimming stripped 4 bases from V and 2 bases from J, with 8 bases between. The V gene's germline CDR1 is LNHDA and CDR2 SQIVND (reference sequence). This CDR3 has 13 residues. Here the CDR3 DNA reads TGTGCCAGTAGTAACCTGAATCAAGAGACCCAGTACTTC. This gives the protein CASSNLNQETQYF.

V and J are TRBV27 and TRBJ1-5, with a possible D match to TRBD1 (6 bases). V gave up 5 bases and J gave up 7 bases, with 15 bases separating them. This CDR3 spans 14 amino acids. Germline CDR1 reads MNHEY; CDR2 reads SMNVEV (reference sequence). The chain's CDR3 is CASSPRGAWQPQHF. In DNA, the CDR3 is TGTGCCAGCAGTCCCCGGGGGGCATGGCAGCCCCAGCATTTT.

This rearrangement joins TRBV4-2 to TRBJ2-7; D possibly corresponds to TRBD2 (5 bases). The CDR3 is 13 amino acids. V gave up 0 bases and J gave up 4 bases, with 7 bases separating them. Germline CDR1 LGHNA, CDR2 YNFKEQ. The CDR3 nucleotides are TGTGCCAGCAGCCAAGATCGAGGGTACGAGCAGTACTTC. It yields the protein CASSQDRGYEQYF.

The CDR3 nucleotides read TGTGCCAGCAGCGTGGGGGAAACTGAAGCTTTCTTT. Amino acids: CASSVGETEAFF. V gene TRBV5-4 combines with J gene TRBJ1-1; tentatively, D is TRBD1 (5 bases). The germline gives CDR1 SGHNT, CDR2 YYREEE (reference sequence). V was cut by 4 bases and J by 5 bases, with 9 bases left in between. The CDR3 has 12 amino acids.

The CDR3 loop is CASTSLGRGEQYF. Here the CDR3 DNA reads TGTGCCAGCACCTCGTTGGGGAGGGGGGAGCAGTACTTC. The rearrangement links TRBV27 to TRBJ2-7, with D possibly being TRBD2 (7 bases). Germline V lookup: CDR1 MNHEY, CDR2 SMNVEV (reference sequence). The CDR3 contains 13 residues. The V end was cut by 7 bases, the J end by 7 bases, with 17 bases between.